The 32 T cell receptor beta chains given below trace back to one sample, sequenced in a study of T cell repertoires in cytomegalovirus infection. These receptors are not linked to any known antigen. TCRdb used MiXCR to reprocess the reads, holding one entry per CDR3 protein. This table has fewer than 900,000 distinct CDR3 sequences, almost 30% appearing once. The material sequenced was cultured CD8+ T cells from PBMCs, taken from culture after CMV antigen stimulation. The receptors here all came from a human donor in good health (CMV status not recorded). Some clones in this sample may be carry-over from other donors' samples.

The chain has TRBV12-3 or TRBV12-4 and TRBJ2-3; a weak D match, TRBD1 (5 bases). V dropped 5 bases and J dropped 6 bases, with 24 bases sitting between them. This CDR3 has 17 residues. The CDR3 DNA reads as TGTGCCAGCAGTCCGAAGGTTCAAGGGGATTCATTGGATACGCAGTATTTT. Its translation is CASSPKVQGDSLDTQYF.

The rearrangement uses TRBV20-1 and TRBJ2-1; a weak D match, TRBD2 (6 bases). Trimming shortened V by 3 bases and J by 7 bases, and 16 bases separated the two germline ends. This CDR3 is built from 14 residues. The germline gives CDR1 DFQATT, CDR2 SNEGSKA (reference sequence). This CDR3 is CSARPSVYWNEQFF. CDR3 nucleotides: TGCAGTGCTAGGCCTAGCGTCTATTGGAATGAGCAGTTCTTC.

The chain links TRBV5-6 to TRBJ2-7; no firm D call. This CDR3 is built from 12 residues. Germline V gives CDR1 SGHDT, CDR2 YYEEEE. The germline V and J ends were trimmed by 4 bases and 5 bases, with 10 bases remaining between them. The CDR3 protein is CASSAPGHEQYV. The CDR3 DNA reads TGTGCCAGCAGCGCCCCGGGCCACGAGCAGTACGTC.

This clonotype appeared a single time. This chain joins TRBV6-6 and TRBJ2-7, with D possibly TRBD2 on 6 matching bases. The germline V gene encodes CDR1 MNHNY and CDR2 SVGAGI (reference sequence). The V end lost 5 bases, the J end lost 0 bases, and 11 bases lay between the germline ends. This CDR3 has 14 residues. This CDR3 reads CASSGTPSSYEQYF. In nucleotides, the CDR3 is TGTGCCAGCAGTGGGACTCCAAGCTCCTACGAGCAGTACTTC.

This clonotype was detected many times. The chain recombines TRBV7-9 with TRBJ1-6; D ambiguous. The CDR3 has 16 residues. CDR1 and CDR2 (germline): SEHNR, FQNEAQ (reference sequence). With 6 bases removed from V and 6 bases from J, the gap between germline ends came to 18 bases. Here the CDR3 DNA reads TGTGCCAGCAGTGACCCCCCGGTTTTCAGTAATTCACCCCTCCACTTT. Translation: CASSDPPVFSNSPLHF.

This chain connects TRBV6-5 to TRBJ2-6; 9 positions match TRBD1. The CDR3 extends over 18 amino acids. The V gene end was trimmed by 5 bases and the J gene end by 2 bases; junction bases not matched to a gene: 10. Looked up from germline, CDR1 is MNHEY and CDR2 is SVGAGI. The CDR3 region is CASSRDRALIPGANVLTF. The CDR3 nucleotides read TGTGCCAGCAGTCGGGACAGGGCTTTGATTCCTGGGGCCAACGTCCTGACTTTC.

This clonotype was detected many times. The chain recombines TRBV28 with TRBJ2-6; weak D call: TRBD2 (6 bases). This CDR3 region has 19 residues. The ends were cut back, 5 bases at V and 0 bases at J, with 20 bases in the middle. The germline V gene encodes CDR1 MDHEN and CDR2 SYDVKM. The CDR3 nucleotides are TGTGCCAGCAGTCCTCAAGGAGGGGCCGTTTCCTCTGGGGCCAACGTCCTGACTTTC. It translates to CASSPQGGAVSSGANVLTF.

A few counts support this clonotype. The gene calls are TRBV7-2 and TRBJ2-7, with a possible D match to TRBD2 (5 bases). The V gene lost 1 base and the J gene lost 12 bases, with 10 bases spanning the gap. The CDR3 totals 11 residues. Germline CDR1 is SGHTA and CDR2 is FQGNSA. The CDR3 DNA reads TGTGCCAGCAGCTTAGACGGGGTGCCGTACGTC. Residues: CASSLDGVPYV.

Here the CDR3 reads CASSLKGASTGELFF. The DNA for the CDR3 is TGTGCCAGCAGCTTAAAGGGCGCGAGCACCGGGGAGCTGTTTTTT. The chain links TRBV7-9 to TRBJ2-2; D is uncertain. Per the germline V gene, CDR1 is SEHNR and CDR2 is FQNEAQ (reference sequence). CDR3 length equals 15 residues. V lost 2 bases and J lost 4, with 11 bases in between.

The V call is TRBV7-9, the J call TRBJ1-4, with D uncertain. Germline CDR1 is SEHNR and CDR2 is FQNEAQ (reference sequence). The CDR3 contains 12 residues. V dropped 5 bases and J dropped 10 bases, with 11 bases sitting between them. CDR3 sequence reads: CASSNLEAKLFF. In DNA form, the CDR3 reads TGTGCCAGCAGCAACCTTGAGGCAAAACTGTTTTTT. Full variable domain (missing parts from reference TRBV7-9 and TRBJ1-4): DTGVSQNPRHKITKRGQNVTFRCDPISEHNRLYWYRQTLGQGPEFLTYFQNEAQLEKSRLLSDRFSAERPKGSFSTLEIQRTEQGDSAMYLCASSNLEAKLFFGSGTQLSVL.

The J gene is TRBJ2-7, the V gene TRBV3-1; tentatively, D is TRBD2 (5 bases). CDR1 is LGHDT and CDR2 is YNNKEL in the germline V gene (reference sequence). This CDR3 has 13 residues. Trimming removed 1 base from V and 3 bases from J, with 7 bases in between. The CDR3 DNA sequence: TGTGCCAGCAGCCAAGGAGGGTTCTACGAGCAGTACTTC. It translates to CASSQGGFYEQYF.

The CDR3 region is CASSQEWFPGGNGYTF. DNA for the CDR3: TGTGCCAGCAGCCAAGAATGGTTCCCAGGGGGAAATGGCTACACCTTC. The chain is built from TRBV14 and TRBJ1-2, with 7 positions matching TRBD1. Germline V gene lookup returns CDR1 SGHDN and CDR2 FVKESK. CDR3 length: 16 amino acids. V shed 0 bases, J shed 6 bases, and the junction held 10 bases outside the gene matches. The complete variable domain, with remaining parts taken from reference TRBV14 and TRBJ1-2, reads EAGVTQFPSHSVIEKGQTVTLRCDPISGHDNLYWYRRVMGKEIKFLLHFVKESKQDESGMPNNRFLAERTGGTYSTLKVQPAELEDSGVYFCASSQEWFPGGNGYTFGSGTRLTVV.

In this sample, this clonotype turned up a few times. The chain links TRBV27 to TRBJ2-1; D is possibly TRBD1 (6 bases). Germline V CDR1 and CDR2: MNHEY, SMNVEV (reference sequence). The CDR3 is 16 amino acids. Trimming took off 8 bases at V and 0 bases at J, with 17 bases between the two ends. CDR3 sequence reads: CASLRKWGLSYNEQFF. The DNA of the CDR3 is TGTGCCAGCCTACGAAAATGGGGGCTCTCCTACAATGAGCAGTTCTTC.

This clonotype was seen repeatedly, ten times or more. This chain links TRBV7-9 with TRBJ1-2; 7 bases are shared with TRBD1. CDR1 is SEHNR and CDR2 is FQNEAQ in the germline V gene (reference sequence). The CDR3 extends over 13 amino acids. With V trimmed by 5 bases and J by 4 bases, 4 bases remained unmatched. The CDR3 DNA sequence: TGTGCCAGCAGCGGGACAGTCATCTATGGCTACACCTTC. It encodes CASSGTVIYGYTF.

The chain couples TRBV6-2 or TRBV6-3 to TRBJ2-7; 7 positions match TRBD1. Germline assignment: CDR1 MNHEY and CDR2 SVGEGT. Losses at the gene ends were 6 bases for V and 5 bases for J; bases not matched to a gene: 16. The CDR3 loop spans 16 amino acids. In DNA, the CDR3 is TGTGCCAGCAGCTACCCCGCCAGACAGGGAAGCCACGAGCAGTACGTC. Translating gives CASSYPARQGSHEQYV.

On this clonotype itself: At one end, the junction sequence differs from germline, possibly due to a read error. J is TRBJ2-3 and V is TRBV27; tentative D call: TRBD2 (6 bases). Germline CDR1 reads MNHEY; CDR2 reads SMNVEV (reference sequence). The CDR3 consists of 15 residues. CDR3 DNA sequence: TGTGCCAGCAGTCCCTCCCTAGCGAGCACAGACACGCAGTATTTT. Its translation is CASSPSLASTDTQYF.

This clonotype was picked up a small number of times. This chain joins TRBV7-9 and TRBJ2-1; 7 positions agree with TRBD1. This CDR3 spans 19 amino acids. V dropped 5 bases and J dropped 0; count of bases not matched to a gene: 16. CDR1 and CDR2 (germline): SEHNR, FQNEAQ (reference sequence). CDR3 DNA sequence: TGTGCCAGCAGCCCTCGACTACAGGGGAATAGGAGCTCCTACAATGAGCAGTTCTTC. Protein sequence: CASSPRLQGNRSSYNEQFF. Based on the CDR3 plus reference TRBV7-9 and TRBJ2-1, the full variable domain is DTGVSQNPRHKITKRGQNVTFRCDPISEHNRLYWYRQTLGQGPEFLTYFQNEAQLEKSRLLSDRFSAERPKGSFSTLEIQRTEQGDSAMYLCASSPRLQGNRSSYNEQFFGPGTRLTVL.

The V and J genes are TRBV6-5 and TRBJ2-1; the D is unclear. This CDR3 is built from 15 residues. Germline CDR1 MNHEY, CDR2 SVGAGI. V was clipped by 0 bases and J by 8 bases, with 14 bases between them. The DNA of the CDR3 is TGTGCCAGCAGTTACTCGTTGTACCAGGTGGATGAGCAGTTCTTC. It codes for CASSYSLYQVDEQFF.

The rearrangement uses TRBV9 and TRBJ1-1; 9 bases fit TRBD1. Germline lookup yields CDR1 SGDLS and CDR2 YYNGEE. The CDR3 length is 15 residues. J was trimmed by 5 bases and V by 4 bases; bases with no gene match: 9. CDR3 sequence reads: CASSTLQGARTEAFF. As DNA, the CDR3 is TGTGCCAGCAGCACTTTACAGGGGGCGCGTACTGAAGCTTTCTTT.

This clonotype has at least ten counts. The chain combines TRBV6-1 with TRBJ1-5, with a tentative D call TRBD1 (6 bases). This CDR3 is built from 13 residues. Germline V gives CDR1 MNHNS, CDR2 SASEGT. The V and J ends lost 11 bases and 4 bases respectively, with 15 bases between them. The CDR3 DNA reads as TGTGCCCTAGGACAGATTACGAATCAGCCCCAGCATTTT. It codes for CALGQITNQPQHF.

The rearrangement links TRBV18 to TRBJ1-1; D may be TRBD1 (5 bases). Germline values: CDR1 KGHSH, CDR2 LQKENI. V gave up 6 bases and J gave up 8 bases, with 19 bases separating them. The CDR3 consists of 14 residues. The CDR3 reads CASSPDSSTREAFF. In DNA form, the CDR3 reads TGTGCCAGCTCCCCCGACAGTTCGACGCGGGAAGCTTTCTTT.

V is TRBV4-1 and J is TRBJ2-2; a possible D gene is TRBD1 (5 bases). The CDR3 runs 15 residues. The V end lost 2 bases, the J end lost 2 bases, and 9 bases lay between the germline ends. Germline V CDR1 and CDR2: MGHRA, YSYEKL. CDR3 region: CASSQWTPNTGELFF. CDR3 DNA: TGCGCCAGCAGCCAATGGACACCTAACACCGGGGAGCTGTTTTTT.

The CDR3 reads CASSDWTSGGPYEQYF. The CDR3 DNA is TGTGCCAGCAGTGATTGGACTAGCGGGGGCCCCTACGAGCAGTACTTC. This sequence joins TRBV6-1 and TRBJ2-7; 13 bases match TRBD2. V shed 3 bases, J shed 2 bases, and the junction held 4 bases outside the gene matches. The CDR3 extends over 16 amino acids. The V gene's germline CDR1 is MNHNS and CDR2 SASEGT.

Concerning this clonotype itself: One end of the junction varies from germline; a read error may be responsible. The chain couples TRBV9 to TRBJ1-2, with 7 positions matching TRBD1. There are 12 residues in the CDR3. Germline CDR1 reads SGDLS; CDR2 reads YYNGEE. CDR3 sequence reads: CDSLDRVYGYTF. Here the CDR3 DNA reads TGTGACAGCCTCGACAGGGTCTATGGCTACACCTTC. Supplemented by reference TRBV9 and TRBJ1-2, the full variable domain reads DSGVTQTPKHLITATGQRVTLRCSPRSGDLSVYWYQQSLDQGLQFLIQYYNGEERAKGNILERFSAQQFPDLHSELNLSSLELGDSALYFCDSLDRVYGYTFGSGTRLTVV.

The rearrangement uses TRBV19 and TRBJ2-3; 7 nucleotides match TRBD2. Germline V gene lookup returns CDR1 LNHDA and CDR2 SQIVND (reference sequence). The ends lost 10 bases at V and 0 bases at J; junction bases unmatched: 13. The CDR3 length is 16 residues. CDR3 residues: CATQTLGGSSTDTQYF. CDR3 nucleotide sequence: TGTGCCACCCAGACCCTTGGCGGGAGTAGCACAGATACGCAGTATTTT.

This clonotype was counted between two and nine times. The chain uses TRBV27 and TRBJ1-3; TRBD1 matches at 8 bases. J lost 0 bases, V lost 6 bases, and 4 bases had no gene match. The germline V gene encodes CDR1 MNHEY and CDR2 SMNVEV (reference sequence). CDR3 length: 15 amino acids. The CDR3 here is CASRQGVTSGNTIYF. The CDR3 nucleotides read TGTGCCAGCAGACAGGGGGTCACCTCTGGAAACACCATATATTTT.

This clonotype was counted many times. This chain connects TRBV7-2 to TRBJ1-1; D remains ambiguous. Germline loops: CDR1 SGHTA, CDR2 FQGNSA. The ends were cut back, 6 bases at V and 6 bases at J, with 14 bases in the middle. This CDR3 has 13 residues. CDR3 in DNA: TGTGCCAGCAGTCTGGGAATTCCCGCTGAAGCTTTCTTT. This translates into CASSLGIPAEAFF.

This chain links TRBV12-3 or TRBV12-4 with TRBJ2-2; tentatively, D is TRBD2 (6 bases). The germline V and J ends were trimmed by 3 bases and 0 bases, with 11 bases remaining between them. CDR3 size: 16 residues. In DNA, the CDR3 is TGTGCCAGCAGTTTGGTTTGGGGGGCGAACACCGGGGAGCTGTTTTTT. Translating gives CASSLVWGANTGELFF.

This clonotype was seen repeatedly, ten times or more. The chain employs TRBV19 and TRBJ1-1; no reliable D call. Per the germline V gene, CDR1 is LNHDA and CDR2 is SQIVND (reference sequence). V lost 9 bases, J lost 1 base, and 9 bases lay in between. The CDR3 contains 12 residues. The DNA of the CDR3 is TGTGCCAGCCGGTCGGGGAACACTGAAGCTTTCTTT. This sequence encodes CASRSGNTEAFF.

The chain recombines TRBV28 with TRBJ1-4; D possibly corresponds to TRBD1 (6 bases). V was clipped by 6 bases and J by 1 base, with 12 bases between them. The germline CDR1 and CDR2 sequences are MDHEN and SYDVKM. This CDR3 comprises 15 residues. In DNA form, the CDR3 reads TGTGCCAGCAGGCTATTACAGGGAACTAATGAAAAACTGTTTTTT. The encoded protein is CASRLLQGTNEKLFF.

CDR3 sequence: CASSSSTSGGTGPFYEQYF. The CDR3 coding sequence is TGTGCCAGCAGCTCCTCGACTAGCGGGGGAACGGGACCCTTCTACGAGCAGTACTTC. The J gene is TRBJ2-7, the V gene TRBV7-6, with 12 bases that match TRBD2. Losses at the gene ends were 4 bases for V and 3 bases for J; bases not matched to a gene: 16. Germline lookup yields CDR1 SGHVS and CDR2 FNYEAQ. This CDR3 has 19 residues.

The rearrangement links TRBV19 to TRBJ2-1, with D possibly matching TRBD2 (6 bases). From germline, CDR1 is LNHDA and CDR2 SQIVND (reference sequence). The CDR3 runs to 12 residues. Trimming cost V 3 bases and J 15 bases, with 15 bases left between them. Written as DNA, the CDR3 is TGTGCCAGTAGTATCGGGAGTGAGGGGCTGTTCTTC. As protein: CASSIGSEGLFF.